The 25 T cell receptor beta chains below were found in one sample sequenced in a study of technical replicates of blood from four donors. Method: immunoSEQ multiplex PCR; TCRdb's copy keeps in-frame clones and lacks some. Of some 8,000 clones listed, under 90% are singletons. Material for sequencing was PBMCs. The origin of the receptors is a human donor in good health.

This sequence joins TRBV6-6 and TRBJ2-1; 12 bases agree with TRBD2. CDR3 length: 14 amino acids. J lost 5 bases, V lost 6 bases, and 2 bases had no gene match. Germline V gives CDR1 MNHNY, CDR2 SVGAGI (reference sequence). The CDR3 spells CASRGLAGDNEQFF. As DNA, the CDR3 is TGTGCCAGCAGGGGACTAGCGGGTGACAATGAGCAGTTCTTC.

Here the CDR3 reads CASSLYRDLTYNEQFF. CDR3 nucleotides: TGTGCCAGCAGCTTGTACCGGGACTTAACCTACAATGAGCAGTTCTTC. This chain connects TRBV7-8 to TRBJ2-1, with D perhaps TRBD2 (6 bases). From germline, CDR1 is SGHVS and CDR2 FQNEAQ. The V gene lost 3 bases and the J gene lost 2 bases, with 14 bases spanning the gap. The length of the CDR3 is 16 residues.

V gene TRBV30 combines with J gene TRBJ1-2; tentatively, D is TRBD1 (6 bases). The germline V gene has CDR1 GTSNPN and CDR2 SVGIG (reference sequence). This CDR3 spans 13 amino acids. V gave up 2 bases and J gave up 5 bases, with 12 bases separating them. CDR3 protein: CAWSFTGYYGYTF. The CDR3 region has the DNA TGTGCCTGGAGTTTCACAGGGTATTATGGCTACACCTTC.

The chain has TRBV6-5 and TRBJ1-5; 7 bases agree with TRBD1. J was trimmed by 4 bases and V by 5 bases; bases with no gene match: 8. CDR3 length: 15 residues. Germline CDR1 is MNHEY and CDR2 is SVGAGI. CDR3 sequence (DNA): TGTGCCAGCAGTCAAATAGGACAGGCAAATCAGCCCCAGCATTTT. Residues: CASSQIGQANQPQHF.

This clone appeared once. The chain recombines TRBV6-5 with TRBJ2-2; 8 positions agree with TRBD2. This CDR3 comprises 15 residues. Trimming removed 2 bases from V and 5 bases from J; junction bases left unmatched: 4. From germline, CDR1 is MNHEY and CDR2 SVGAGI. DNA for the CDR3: TGTGCCAGCAGTTACGTAGCGGGACGGACCGGGGAGCTGTTTTTT. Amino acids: CASSYVAGRTGELFF.

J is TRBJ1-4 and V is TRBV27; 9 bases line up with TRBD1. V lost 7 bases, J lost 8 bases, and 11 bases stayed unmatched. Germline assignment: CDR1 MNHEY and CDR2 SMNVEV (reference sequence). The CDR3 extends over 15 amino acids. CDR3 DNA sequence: TGTGCCAGCAAATCACAGGGGACAGGGCGGGAAAAACTGTTTTTT. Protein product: CASKSQGTGREKLFF.

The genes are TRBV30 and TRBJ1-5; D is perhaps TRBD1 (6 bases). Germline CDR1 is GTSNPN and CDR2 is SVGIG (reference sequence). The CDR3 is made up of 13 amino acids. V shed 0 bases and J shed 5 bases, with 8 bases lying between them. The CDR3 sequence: CAWSVQGYQPQHF. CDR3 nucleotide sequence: TGTGCCTGGAGTGTGCAGGGGTATCAGCCCCAGCATTTT.

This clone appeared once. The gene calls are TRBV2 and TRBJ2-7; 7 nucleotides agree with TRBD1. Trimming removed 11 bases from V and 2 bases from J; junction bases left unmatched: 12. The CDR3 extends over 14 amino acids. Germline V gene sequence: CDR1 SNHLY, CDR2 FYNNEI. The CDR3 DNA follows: TGTGCCGGATTGTATGGGGACAGACCCTACGAGCAGTACTTC. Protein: CAGLYGDRPYEQYF. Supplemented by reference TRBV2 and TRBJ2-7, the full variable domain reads EPEVTQTPSHQVTQMGQEVILRCVPISNHLYFYWYRQILGQKVEFLVSFYNNEISEKSEIFDDQFSVERPDGSNFTLKIRSTKLEDSAMYFCAGLYGDRPYEQYFGPGTRLTVT.

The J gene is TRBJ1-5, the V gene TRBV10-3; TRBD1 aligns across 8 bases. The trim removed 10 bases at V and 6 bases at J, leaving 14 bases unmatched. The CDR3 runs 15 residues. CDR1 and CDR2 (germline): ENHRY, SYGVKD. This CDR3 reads CASSSGSGGSQPQHF. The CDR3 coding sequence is TGTGCCAGCTCCAGTGGGTCAGGGGGCAGTCAGCCCCAGCATTTT.

As DNA, the CDR3 is TGCAGCGCTTCCAACAGGGGCGGTGGAAACACCATATATTTT. Its translation: CSASNRGGGNTIYF. The V and J genes are TRBV29-1 and TRBJ1-3; 7 nucleotides line up with TRBD1. CDR1 is SQVTM and CDR2 is ANQGSEA in the germline V gene. This CDR3 has 14 residues. Trimming removed 7 bases from V and 3 bases from J; junction bases left unmatched: 9.

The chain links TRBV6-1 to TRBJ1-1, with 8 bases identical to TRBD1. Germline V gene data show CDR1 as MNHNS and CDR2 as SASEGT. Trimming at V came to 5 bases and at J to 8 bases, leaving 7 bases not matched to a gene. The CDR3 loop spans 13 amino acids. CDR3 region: CASSPRDRGEAFF. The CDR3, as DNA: TGTGCCAGCAGTCCTAGAGACAGGGGAGAAGCTTTCTTT.

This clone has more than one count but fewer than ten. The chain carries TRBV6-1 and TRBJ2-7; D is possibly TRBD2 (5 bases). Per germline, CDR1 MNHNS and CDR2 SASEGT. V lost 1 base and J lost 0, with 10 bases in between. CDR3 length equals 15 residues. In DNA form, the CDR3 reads TGTGCCAGCAGTGAAGAAGAGGGTGGCTCCTACGAGCAGTACTTC. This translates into CASSEEEGGSYEQYF.

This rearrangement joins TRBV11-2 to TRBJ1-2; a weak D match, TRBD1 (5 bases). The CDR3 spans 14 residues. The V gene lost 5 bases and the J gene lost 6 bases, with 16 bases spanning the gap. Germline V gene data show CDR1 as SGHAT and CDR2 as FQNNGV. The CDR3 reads CASSPLRSGDGYTF. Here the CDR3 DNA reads TGTGCCAGCAGCCCTCTGAGGTCGGGGGATGGCTACACCTTC.

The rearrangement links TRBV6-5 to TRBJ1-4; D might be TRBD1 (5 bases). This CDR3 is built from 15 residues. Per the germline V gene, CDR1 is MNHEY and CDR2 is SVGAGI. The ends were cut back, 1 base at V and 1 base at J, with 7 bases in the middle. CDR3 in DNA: TGTGCCAGCAGTTACTGGGGGGGAACTAATGAAAAACTGTTTTTT. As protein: CASSYWGGTNEKLFF.

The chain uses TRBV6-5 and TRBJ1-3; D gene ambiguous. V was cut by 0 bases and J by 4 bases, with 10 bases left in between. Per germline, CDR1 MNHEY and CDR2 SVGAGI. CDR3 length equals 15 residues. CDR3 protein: CASSYSSILGNTIYF. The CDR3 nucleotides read TGTGCCAGCAGTTACTCGAGTATCCTAGGAAACACCATATATTTT.

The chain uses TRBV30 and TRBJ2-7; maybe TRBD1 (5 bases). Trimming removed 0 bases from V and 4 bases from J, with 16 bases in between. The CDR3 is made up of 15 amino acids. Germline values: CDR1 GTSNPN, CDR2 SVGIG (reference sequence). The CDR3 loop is CAWSVGSGNYYEQYF. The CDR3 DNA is TGTGCCTGGAGTGTAGGATCAGGGAACTATTACGAGCAGTACTTC.

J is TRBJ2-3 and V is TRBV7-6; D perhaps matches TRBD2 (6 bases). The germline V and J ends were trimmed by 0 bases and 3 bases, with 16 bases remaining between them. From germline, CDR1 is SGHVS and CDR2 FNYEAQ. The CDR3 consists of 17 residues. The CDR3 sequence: CASSLAGGAAETDTQYF. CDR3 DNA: TGTGCCAGCAGCTTAGCGGGGGGTGCGGCGGAGACAGATACGCAGTATTTT.

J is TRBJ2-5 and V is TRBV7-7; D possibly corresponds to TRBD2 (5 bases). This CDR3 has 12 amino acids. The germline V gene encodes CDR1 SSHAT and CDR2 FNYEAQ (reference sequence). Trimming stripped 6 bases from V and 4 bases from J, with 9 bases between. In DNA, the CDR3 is TGTGCCAGCAGAGGGCTAGCAGAGACCCAGTACTTC. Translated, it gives CASRGLAETQYF.

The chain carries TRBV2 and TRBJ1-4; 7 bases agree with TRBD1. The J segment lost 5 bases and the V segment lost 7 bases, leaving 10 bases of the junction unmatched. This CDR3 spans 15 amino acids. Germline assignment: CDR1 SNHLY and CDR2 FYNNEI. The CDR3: CASNGGQAENEKLFF. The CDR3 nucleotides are TGTGCCAGCAATGGAGGACAGGCTGAGAATGAAAAACTGTTTTTT. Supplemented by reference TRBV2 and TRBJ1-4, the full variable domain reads EPEVTQTPSHQVTQMGQEVILRCVPISNHLYFYWYRQILGQKVEFLVSFYNNEISEKSEIFDDQFSVERPDGSNFTLKIRSTKLEDSAMYFCASNGGQAENEKLFFGSGTQLSVL.

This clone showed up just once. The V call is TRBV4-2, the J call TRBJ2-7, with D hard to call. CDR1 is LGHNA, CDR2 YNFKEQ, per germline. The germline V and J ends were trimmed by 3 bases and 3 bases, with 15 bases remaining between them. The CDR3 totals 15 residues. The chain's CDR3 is CASSHQITSSYEQYF. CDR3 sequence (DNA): TGTGCCAGCAGCCACCAAATCACCTCTAGCTACGAGCAGTACTTC.

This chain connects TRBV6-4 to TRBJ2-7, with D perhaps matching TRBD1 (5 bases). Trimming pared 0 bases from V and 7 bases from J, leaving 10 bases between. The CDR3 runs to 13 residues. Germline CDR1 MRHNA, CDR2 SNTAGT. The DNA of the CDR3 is TGTGCCAGCAGTGACTCGAAGGGGAAGGAGCAGTACTTC. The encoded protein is CASSDSKGKEQYF.

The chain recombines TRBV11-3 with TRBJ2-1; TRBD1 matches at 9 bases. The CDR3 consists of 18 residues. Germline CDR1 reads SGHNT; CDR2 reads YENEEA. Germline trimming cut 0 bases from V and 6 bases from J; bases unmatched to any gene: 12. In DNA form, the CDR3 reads TGTGCCAGCAGCTTAGATCAGGGGGGGACAGGGAGGGTCAATGAGCAGTTCTTC. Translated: CASSLDQGGTGRVNEQFF.

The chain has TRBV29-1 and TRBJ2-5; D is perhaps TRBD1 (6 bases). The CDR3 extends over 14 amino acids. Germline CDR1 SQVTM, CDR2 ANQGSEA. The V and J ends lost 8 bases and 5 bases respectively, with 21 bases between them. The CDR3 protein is CSSMPLTGLETQYF. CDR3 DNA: TGCAGCAGCATGCCATTGACAGGTTTGGAGACCCAGTACTTC.

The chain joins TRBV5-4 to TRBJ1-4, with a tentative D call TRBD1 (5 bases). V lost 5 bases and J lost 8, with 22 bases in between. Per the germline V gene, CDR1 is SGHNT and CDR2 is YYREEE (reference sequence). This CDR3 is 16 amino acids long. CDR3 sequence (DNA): TGTGCCAGCAGTCCCGACGGGGGGTCGGGCCGAGAAAAACTGTTTTTT. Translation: CASSPDGGSGREKLFF.

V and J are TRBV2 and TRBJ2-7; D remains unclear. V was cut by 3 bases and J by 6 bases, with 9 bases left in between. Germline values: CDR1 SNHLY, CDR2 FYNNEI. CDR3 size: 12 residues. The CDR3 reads CASSDPEIEQYF. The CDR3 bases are TGTGCCAGCAGTGATCCAGAAATCGAGCAGTACTTC.